The source of this T cell receptor (beta chain) is a study of T-cell reconstitution after alpha-beta-depleted transplantation in children. General observations from the study: Several patients had high TCRbeta diversity at day 60; it came from surviving recipient T cells and thymic progenitors. In patients about two months after transplant, alpha-beta T cells reportedly arose from several hundred expanded graft clones. One year post-transplant, T-cell counts and diversity were largely derived from T cells produced anew.

The germline V gene encodes CDR1 SGHVS and CDR2 FQNEAQ. CDR3 size: 15 residues. Trimming stripped 4 bases from V and 4 bases from J, with 17 bases between. A TCRbeta library incorporating unique molecular identifiers was prepared. From the PCR reads, TCRdb called clonotypes with MiXCR, one entry per CDR3 protein. This sample has about 870,000 distinct CDR3 sequences; roughly 15% occur once, and the top ten carry roughly 5%. As concerns this clonotype: Its specificity is unknown.

The sequence was collected from a male patient under 18 who had a stem cell transplant for acute lymphoblastic leukemia, so the T cells may come from the graft donor. The material sequenced was PBMCs, mostly from graft donor cells, taken 360 days after TCRalphabeta/CD19-depleted stem cell transplant. The chain links TRBV7-8 to TRBJ2-7; tentatively, D is TRBD2 (5 bases). CDR3 nucleotide sequence: TGTGCCAGCAGCTACCTAGTGGACGGGGTGTACGAGCAGTACTTC. It is translated as CASSYLVDGVYEQYF.